The 14 T cell receptor beta chains given below trace back to one sample, sequenced in a study of metastatic and nonmetastatic thyroid tumors (dated by TCRdb to the early 2020s). The library relied on PCR. The instrument given in TCRdb is Illumina HiSeq 4000. TCRdb cleaned the public reads at Q25 with fastp, built clones with MiXCR and kept in-frame beta chains. For this sample there are tens of thousands of clones; around 17% appear just once. The top ten clonotypes cover about a tenth of the sample. No treatment had been received by any patient before thyroid surgery. Sequenced input: tumor tissue. The receptors come from a female donor with papillary thyroid cancer or a benign thyroid nodule (not recorded which). Some clones in this sample may be carry-over from other donors' samples.

This clone was found many times. The chain links TRBV4-2 to TRBJ2-3; maybe TRBD1 (6 bases). The CDR3 has 18 residues. Trimming took off 0 bases at V and 0 bases at J, with 16 bases between the two ends. Germline V gives CDR1 LGHNA, CDR2 YNFKEQ. CDR3 region: CASSQDRLEGGSTDTQYF. The CDR3 DNA follows: TGTGCCAGCAGCCAAGATCGGCTAGAAGGGGGTAGCACAGATACGCAGTATTTT.

This clone was recorded many times. Germline is not matched at one junction end, which may reflect a read error. The chain uses TRBV7-2 and TRBJ1-2; 7 bases align to TRBD1. The CDR3 consists of 18 residues. Germline V CDR1 and CDR2: SGHTA, FQGNSA. CDR3 in amino acids: CASSYMGGGTAFNYDYTF. As DNA, the CDR3 is TGTGCCAGCAGCTATATGGGGGGCGGGACAGCCTTCAACTATGACTACACCTTC.

This clone appeared many times. V is TRBV12-5 and J is TRBJ2-5; 11 bases align to TRBD2. Germline trimming cut 1 base from V and 2 bases from J; bases unmatched to any gene: 3. CDR3 length: 16 residues. Germline V gene data show CDR1 as LGHNT and CDR2 as FRNRAP. The DNA for the CDR3 is TGTGCTAGTGGTTTGGGTTCTAGCGGGGGGCAAGAGACCCAGTACTTC. Its protein is CASGLGSSGGQETQYF.

This clone was recorded many times. A read error may account for a junction end that differs from germline. The chain employs TRBV5-1 and TRBJ2-3; D is tentatively TRBD1 or TRBD2 (7 bases each). Germline V gene data show CDR1 as SGHRS and CDR2 as YFSETQ. This CDR3 has 16 residues. This CDR3 is CASSLTGGSWTGTQYF. The CDR3 DNA reads TGCGCCAGCAGCTTGACTGGCGGGAGCTGGACAGGTACGCAGTATTTT.

The rearrangement joins TRBV5-5 to TRBJ2-1, with 8 bases that match TRBD2. CDR1 is SGHKS, CDR2 YYEKEE, per germline (reference sequence). V was clipped by 0 bases and J by 8 bases; unmatched bases: 7. The CDR3 is 15 residues long. This CDR3 is CASSLEGGLVDEQFF. For the CDR3, the DNA is TGTGCCAGCAGCTTGGAAGGGGGACTAGTTGATGAGCAGTTCTTC.

The chain links TRBV30 to TRBJ2-3, with no clear D. V lost 4 bases and J 2 bases, leaving 10 bases between the germline ends. This CDR3 has 13 residues. Germline V gene lookup returns CDR1 GTSNPN and CDR2 SVGIG (reference sequence). The chain's CDR3 is CAWNHQNTDTQYF. DNA for the CDR3: TGTGCCTGGAACCACCAGAACACAGATACGCAGTATTTT.

The table lists this clone with a few counts. Since a much larger clone is just one base distant, this may be a read error. The sample contains more than one DNA sequence encoding this CDR3. V usage is TRBV29-1 and J usage is TRBJ1-1, with D possibly being TRBD1 (5 bases). The germline V gene encodes CDR1 SQVTM and CDR2 ANQGSEA. The CDR3 sequence is 13 residues long. CDR3 DNA sequence: TGCAGTGTTGATAGGGGTGGGGGCACTGAAGCTTTCTTT. Translating it yields CSVDRGGGTEAFF.

Comments on this clone: At one end the junction does not follow the germline gene, possibly because of a read error. The gene calls are TRBV5-1 and TRBJ2-1; D may correspond to TRBD1 or TRBD2 (5 bases each). This CDR3 has 15 residues. Germline CDR1 is SGHRS and CDR2 is YFSETQ. The CDR3 here is CASSLGTPSYNEQSF. The CDR3, as DNA: TGCGCCAGCAGCTTAGGGACCCCGTCCTACAATGAGCAGTCCTTC.

This clone has ten or more counts. The V call is TRBV10-3, the J call TRBJ2-2, with 9 bases aligning to TRBD2. This CDR3 is 14 amino acids long. J was trimmed by 1 base and V by 6 bases; bases with no gene match: 0. Germline assignment: CDR1 ENHRY and CDR2 SYGVKD. The DNA of the CDR3 is TGTGCCATCAGGACTAGCGGGAACACCGGGGAGCTGTTTTTT. Its translation: CAIRTSGNTGELFF.

Ten or more counts support this clone. The V and J genes are TRBV30 and TRBJ1-1; possibly TRBD1 for D (5 bases). The CDR3 runs 12 residues. Germline lookup yields CDR1 GTSNPN and CDR2 SVGIG (reference sequence). Trimming removed 1 base from V and 8 bases from J, with 11 bases in between. The CDR3 coding sequence is TGTGCCTGGAGTGCCTACGGGGCGGAAGCTTTCTTT. Its translation is CAWSAYGAEAFF.

This clone was detected many times. The chain uses TRBV30 and TRBJ1-5; D is ambiguous. The V gene's germline CDR1 is GTSNPN and CDR2 SVGIG (reference sequence). The CDR3 sequence is 17 residues long. Trimming pared 0 bases from V and 1 base from J, leaving 16 bases between. CDR3 in DNA: TGTGCCTGGAGTGTAGCCCGGACCCTGGGAAGCAATCAGCCCCAGCATTTT. Translated: CAWSVARTLGSNQPQHF. Full variable domain (outside the CDR3, taken from reference TRBV30 and TRBJ1-5): SQTIHQWPATLVQPVGSPLSLECTVEGTSNPNLYWYRQAAGRGLQLLFYSVGIGQISSEVPQNLSASRPQDRQFILSSKKLLLSDSGFYLCAWSVARTLGSNQPQHFGDGTRLSIL.

At least ten counts were recorded for this clone. V is TRBV7-8 and J is TRBJ1-1, with 9 bases matching TRBD1. Germline CDR1 SGHVS, CDR2 FQNEAQ. This CDR3 spans 15 amino acids. V lost 2 bases to trimming and J lost 5 bases; unmatched junction nucleotides: 6. The CDR3, as DNA: TGTGCCAGCAGCTTAATCACAGGGGGCGGTACTGAAGCTTTCTTT. Amino acids: CASSLITGGGTEAFF. The full variable domain, its missing parts supplied by reference TRBV7-8 and TRBJ1-1, is GAGVSQSPRYKVAKRGQDVALRCDPISGHVSLFWYQQALGQGPEFLTYFQNEAQLDKSGLPSDRFFAERPEGSVSTLKIQRTQQEDSAVYLCASSLITGGGTEAFFGQGTRLTVV.

In its sample, this clone was seen many times. The chain links TRBV6-4 to TRBJ2-2, with D uncertain. The CDR3 extends over 13 amino acids. Trimming stripped 6 bases from V and 0 bases from J, with 5 bases between. CDR1 and CDR2 (germline): MRHNA, SNTAGT. CDR3 sequence: CASRDANTGELFF. As DNA, the CDR3 is TGTGCCAGCAGGGACGCGAACACCGGGGAGCTGTTTTTT.

This clone has at least ten counts. This chain links TRBV6-2 or TRBV6-3 with TRBJ2-4; D unresolved. The V gene lost 2 bases and the J gene lost 8 bases, with 7 bases spanning the gap. The germline CDR1 and CDR2 sequences are MNHEY and SVGEGT. The CDR3 contains 12 residues. CDR3: CASSYGWDIQYF. As DNA, the CDR3 is TGTGCCAGCAGTTACGGGTGGGACATTCAGTACTTC.